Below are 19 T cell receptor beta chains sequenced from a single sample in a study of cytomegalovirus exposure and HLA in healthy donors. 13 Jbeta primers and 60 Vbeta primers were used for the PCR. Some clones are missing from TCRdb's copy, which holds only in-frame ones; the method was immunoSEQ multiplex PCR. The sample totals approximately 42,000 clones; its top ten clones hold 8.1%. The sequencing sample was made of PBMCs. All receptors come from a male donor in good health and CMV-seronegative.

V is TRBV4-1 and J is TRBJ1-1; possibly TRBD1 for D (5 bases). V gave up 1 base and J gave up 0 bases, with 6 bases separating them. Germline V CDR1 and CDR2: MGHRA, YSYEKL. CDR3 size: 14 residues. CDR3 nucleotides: TGCGCCAGCAGCCAAGGACAGCTGAACACTGAAGCTTTCTTT. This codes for CASSQGQLNTEAFF.

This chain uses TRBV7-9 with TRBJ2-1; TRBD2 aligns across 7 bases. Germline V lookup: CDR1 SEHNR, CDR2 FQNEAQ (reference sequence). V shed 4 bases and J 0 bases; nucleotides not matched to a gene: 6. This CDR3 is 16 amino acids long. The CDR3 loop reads CASSSPGGYSYNEQFF. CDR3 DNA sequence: TGTGCCAGCAGCTCCCCGGGAGGCTACTCCTACAATGAGCAGTTCTTC.

The CDR3 DNA reads as TGTGCCAGCAGCCGCCTAGCGGCGAGATACAATGAGCAGTTCTTC. The encoded protein is CASSRLAARYNEQFF. The gene calls are TRBV7-3 and TRBJ2-1, with 7 bases matching TRBD2. The CDR3 is 15 amino acids. Germline values: CDR1 SGHTA, CDR2 FQGTGA. V was clipped by 5 bases and J by 4 bases; unmatched bases: 8.

This CDR3 reads CSVVAARMDTQYF. The DNA of the CDR3 is TGCAGCGTTGTGGCGGCTCGGATGGATACGCAGTATTTT. This chain joins TRBV29-1 and TRBJ2-3; D unclear. CDR1 SQVTM and CDR2 ANQGSEA come from the germline V gene. The CDR3 loop spans 13 amino acids. Trimming removed 4 bases at V and 6 bases at J, with 14 bases between.

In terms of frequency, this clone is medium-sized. The DNA for the CDR3 is TGTGCCAGCAGCCCCCGCGGGACCAACAATGAGCAGTTCTTC. Its translation is CASSPRGTNNEQFF. This chain uses TRBV11-3 with TRBJ2-1; D might be TRBD2 (6 bases). Trimming pared 5 bases from V and 5 bases from J, leaving 13 bases between. CDR3 length equals 14 residues. Per germline, CDR1 SGHNT and CDR2 YENEEA.

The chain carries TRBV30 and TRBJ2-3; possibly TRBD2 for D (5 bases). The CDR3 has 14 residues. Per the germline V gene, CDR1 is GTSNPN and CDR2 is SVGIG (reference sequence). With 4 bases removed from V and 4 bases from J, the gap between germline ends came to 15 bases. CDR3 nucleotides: TGTGCCTGGACGGGAACGTGGGAGCCAGATACGCAGTATTTT. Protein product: CAWTGTWEPDTQYF.

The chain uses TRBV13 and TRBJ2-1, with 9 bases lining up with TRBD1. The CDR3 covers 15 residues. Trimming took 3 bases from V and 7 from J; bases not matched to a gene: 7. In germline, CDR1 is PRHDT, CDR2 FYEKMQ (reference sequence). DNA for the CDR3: TGTGCCAGCAGCTTTGGGACAGGGCGGAGAAATGAGCAGTTCTTC. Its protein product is CASSFGTGRRNEQFF.

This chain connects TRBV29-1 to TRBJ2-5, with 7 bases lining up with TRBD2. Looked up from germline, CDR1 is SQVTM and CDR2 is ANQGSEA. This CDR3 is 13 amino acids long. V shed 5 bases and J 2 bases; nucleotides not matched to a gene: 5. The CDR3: CSVSAGRQETQYF. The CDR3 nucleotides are TGCAGCGTTTCAGCCGGGAGGCAAGAGACCCAGTACTTC.

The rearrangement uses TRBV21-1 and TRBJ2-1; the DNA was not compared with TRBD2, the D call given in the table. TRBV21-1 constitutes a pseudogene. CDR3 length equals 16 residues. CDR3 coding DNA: TGTGCCAGCAGCAAAGGGGAGTGGCGGGATTACAATGAGCAGTTCTTC. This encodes CASSKGEWRDYNEQFF.

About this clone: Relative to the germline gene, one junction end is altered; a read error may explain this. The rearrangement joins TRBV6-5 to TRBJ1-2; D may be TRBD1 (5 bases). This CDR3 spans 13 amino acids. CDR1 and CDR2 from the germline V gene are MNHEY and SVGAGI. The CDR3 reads CASSNSGHRSQLF. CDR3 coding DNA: TGTGCCAGCAGTAACTCCGGACACCGGAGCCAATTGTTC.

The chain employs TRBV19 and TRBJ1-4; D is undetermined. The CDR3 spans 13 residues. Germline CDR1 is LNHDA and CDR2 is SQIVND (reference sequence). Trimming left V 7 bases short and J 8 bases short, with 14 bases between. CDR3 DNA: TGTGCCAGTACCCCCGAAGCGGGAGAAAAACTGTTTTTT. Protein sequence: CASTPEAGEKLFF. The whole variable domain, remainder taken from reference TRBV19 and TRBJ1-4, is DGGITQSPKYLFRKEGQNVTLSCEQNLNHDAMYWYRQDPGQGLRLIYYSQIVNDFQKGDIAEGYSVSREKKESFPLTVTSAQKNPTAFYLCASTPEAGEKLFFGSGTQLSVL.

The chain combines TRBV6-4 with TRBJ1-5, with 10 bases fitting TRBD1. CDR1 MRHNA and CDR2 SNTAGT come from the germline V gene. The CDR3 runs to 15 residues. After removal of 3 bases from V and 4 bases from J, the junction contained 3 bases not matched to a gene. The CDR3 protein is CASSERTGGNQPQHF. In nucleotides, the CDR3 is TGTGCCAGCAGTGAACGGACAGGGGGAAATCAGCCCCAGCATTTT.

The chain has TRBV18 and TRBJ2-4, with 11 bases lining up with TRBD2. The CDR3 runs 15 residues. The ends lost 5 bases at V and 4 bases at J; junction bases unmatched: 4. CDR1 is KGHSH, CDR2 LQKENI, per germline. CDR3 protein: CASSFGTSGKNIQYF. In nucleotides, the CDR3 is TGTGCCAGCTCATTTGGGACTAGCGGTAAAAACATTCAGTACTTC.

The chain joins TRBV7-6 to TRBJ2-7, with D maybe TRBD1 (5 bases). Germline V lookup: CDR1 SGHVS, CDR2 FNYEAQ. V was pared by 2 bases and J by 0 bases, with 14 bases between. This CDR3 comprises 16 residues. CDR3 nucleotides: TGTGCCAGCAGCTTACGCGGACACGTAAGCTCCTACGAGCAGTACTTC. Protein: CASSLRGHVSSYEQYF.

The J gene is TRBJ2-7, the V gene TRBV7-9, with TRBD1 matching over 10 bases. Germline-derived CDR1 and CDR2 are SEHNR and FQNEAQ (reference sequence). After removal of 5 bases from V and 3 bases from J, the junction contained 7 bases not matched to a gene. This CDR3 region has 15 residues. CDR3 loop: CASSAGQGFNYEQYF. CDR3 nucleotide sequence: TGTGCCAGCAGCGCGGGACAGGGGTTCAACTACGAGCAGTACTTC.

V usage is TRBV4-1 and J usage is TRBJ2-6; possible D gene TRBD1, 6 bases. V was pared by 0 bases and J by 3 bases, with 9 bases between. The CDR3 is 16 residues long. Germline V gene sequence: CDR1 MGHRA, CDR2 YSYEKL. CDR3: CASSQEGAGGANVLTF. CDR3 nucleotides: TGCGCCAGCAGCCAAGAGGGGGCGGGTGGGGCCAACGTCCTGACTTTC.

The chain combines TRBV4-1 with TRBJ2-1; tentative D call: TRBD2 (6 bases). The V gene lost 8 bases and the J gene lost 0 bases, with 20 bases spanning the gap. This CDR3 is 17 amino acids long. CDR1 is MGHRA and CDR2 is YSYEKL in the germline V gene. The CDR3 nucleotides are TGCGCCAGCTCGGGACTTCCTACAAAAAGCTCCTACAATGAGCAGTTCTTC. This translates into CASSGLPTKSSYNEQFF.

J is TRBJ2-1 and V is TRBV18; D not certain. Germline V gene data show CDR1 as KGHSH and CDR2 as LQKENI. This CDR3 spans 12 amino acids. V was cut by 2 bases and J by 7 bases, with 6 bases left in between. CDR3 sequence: CASSPYGNEQFF. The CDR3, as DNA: TGTGCCAGCTCACCATACGGGAATGAGCAGTTCTTC. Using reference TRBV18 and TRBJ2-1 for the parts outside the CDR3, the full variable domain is NAGVMQNPRHLVRRRGQEARLRCSPMKGHSHVYWYRQLPEEGLKFMVYLQKENIIDESGMPKERFSAEFPKEGPSILRIQQVVRGDSAAYFCASSPYGNEQFFGPGTRLTVL.

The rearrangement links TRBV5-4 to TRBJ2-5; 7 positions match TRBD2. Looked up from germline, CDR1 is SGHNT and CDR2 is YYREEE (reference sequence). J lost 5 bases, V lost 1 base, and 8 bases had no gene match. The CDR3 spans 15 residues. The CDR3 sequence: CASSLSQAGMETQYF. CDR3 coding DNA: TGTGCCAGCAGCTTGAGTCAAGCGGGGATGGAGACCCAGTACTTC.